The clone carrying this TCR beta chain was counted a few times. This CDR3 is built from 17 residues. Per the germline V gene, CDR1 is MNHEY and CDR2 is SMNVEV (reference sequence). The data belong to a study of blood T cell repertoires in COVID-19. Study-level information: The cDNA or gDNA used as material had been derived from T cells, B-cell-depleted T cells, or PBMCs.

Two consecutive negative NP/OP PCR tests, clearance, or resolved symptoms defined Cohort 3 recovery. In the original workflow: Reference gene primer amplification yielded estimated nucleated cell counts. Profiled with immunoSEQ multiplex PCR; TCRdb holds only in-frame clones, not every one. The V and J calls and clone size are taken from that table; D and trimming were inferred from the DNA. The sample has around 330,000 clones, approximately 91% seen once; the top ten hold 8% to 10%. Sequencing input: PBMCs or T cells enriched from blood (not recorded which). The rearrangement joins TRBV27 to TRBJ2-1, with 15 bases fitting TRBD2. This sequence was found in a woman aged 40 to 49 who had recovered from COVID-19. CDR3 sequence (DNA): TGTGCGCCAACCGGGACTAGCGGGAGGAAGTCCTACAATGAGCAGTTCTTC. Residues: CAPTGTSGRKSYNEQFF.